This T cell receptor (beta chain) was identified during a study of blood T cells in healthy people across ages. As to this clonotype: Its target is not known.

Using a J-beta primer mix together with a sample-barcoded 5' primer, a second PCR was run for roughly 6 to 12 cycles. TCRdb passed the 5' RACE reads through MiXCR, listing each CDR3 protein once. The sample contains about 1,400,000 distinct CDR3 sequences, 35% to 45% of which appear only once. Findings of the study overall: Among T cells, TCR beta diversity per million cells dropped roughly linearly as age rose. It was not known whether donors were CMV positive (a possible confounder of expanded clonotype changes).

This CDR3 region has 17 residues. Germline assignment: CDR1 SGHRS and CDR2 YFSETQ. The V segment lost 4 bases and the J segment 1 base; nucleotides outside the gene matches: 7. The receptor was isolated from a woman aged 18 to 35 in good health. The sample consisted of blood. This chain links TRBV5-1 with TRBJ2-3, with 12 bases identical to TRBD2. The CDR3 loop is CASSKRTSGTGTDTQYF. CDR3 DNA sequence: TGCGCCAGCAGCAAAAGGACTAGCGGGACAGGCACAGATACGCAGTATTTT.